The present TCR beta chain was sequenced within a study of control samples from healthy donors and cancer patients. TCRdb's table, derived via immunoSEQ multiplex PCR, lists solely in-frame clones and lacks some. Of approximately 100,000 clones listed, about 89% are singletons. Germline assignment: CDR1 MNHEY and CDR2 SVGAGI. CDR3 length equals 14 residues. Trimming removed 6 bases from V and 5 bases from J, with 15 bases in between. The clonotype comes from a woman in her 50s in good health. The chain couples TRBV6-5 to TRBJ2-3; tentatively, D is TRBD1 (5 bases). The sequenced sample consisted of blood. This CDR3 is CASSRVWSGDTQYF. The CDR3 DNA sequence: TGTGCCAGCAGCAGGGTCTGGAGTGGAGATACGCAGTATTTT.